This TCR beta chain was documented in a study of cytomegalovirus exposure and HLA in healthy donors. Findings and caveats of the study: Specificity for CMV antigens was confirmed in vitro for three of the CMV-associated chains. The sole available immune exposure information was CMV serostatus. Exclusion as indistinguishable affected some V segments, including TRBV6-2 and TRBV6-3. Across all donors, roughly uniform sequencing depth was an assumption of the presence/absence analyses.

There are a few counts of this clone. Its cognate antigen is unknown. This CDR3 region has 16 residues. After removal of 1 base from V and 0 bases from J, the junction contained 6 bases not matched to a gene. CDR1 and CDR2 from the germline V gene are SGHVS and FNYEAQ. 13 Jbeta primers and 60 Vbeta primers were used for the PCR. This table comes from immunoSEQ multiplex PCR, and its TCRdb copy is limited to in-frame clones, with some not included. The sample consists of some 140,000 clones, 80% of them appearing once. V and J are TRBV7-6 and TRBJ2-7; 7 nucleotides align to TRBD1. Source material: PBMCs. This sequence was found in a man aged 30 to 45 in good health and CMV-seropositive. CDR3 sequence: CASSLGTAGGSYEQYF. The CDR3 DNA reads TGTGCCAGCAGCTTAGGTACGGCAGGGGGCTCCTACGAGCAGTACTTC.